This is a list of T cell receptor beta chains from one sample in a study of stem cell transplantation in POMP-related autoinflammatory disease. Only in-frame clones appear in the TCRdb table, and some are missing; sequencing was by immunoSEQ multiplex PCR. The sample consists of tens of thousands of clones, under 95% of them appearing once. The sample in question was CD4+ T cells from PBMCs, obtained after stem cell transplantation. Receptor source: a human patient with POMP-related autoinflammation and immune dysregulation (PRAID). Some of these T cells may belong to the graft donor. The CDR3 runs from the conserved cysteine through the conserved F or W. The D gene is left open where the match is weak. Rows may omit the clone size; those that give it use once, few, many or a size class.

d_gene	v_gene	abundance	j_gene	CDR3nt	CDR3aa
NA	TRBV6-6	NA	TRBJ2-3	TGTGCCAGCAGTGGGCGGGCAGATACGCAGTATTTT	CASSGRADTQYF
NA	TRBV6-5	NA	TRBJ1-4	TGTGCCAGCAGTTTGGGCAGGAATGAAAAACTGTTTTTT	CASSLGRNEKLFF
NA	TRBV5-6	NA	TRBJ2-7	TGTGCCAGCAGCCTCTATTCCCATCCTAGCTCCTACGAGCAGTACTTC	CASSLYSHPSSYEQYF
NA	TRBV3-1/TRBV3-2	NA	TRBJ2-3	TGTGCCAGCAGCCTCGGGGGCGGCTTTACAGATACGCAGTATTTT	CASSLGGGFTDTQYF
TRBD1	TRBV3-1/TRBV3-2	NA	TRBJ2-6	TGTGCCAGCAGCCGACCGGGACAGGGTGTCCGTGGGGCCAACGTCCTGACTTTC	CASSRPGQGVRGANVLTF
NA	TRBV6-5	NA	TRBJ1-5	TGTGCCAGCAGTTACTTCAACAAGGGCAATCAGCCCCAGCATTTT	CASSYFNKGNQPQHF
NA	TRBV5-1	few	TRBJ2-5	TGCGCCAGCAGCTTGGGGTATGAGACCCAGTACTTC	CASSLGYETQYF
NA	TRBV6-1	NA	TRBJ1-1	TGTGCCAGCAGTGATCGGTCAGCGAACACTGAAGCTTTCTTT	CASSDRSANTEAFF
TRBD2	TRBV27	NA	TRBJ2-1	TGTGCCAGCAGTACTGTAGCGGGAGGGAGGTACAATGAGCAGTTCTTC	CASSTVAGGRYNEQFF
NA	TRBV5-5	NA	TRBJ1-1	TGTGCCAGCAGCTTCGGGGGGGAGTTTTGGGACACTGAAGCTTTCTTT	CASSFGGEFWDTEAFF
NA	TRBV20-1	NA	TRBJ2-7	TGCAGTGCTGGTGGAGGAACAGGGTCCTACGAGCAGTACTTC	CSAGGGTGSYEQYF
NA	TRBV7-9	NA	TRBJ2-6	TGTGCCAGCAGCTTGTCCAGATGGGGGGCTGGAACTGGGGCCAACGTCCTGACTTTC	CASSLSRWGAGTGANVLTF
NA	TRBV6-6	few	TRBJ1-1	TGTGCCAGCCGTAGAGTGAACACTGAAGCTTTCTTT	CASRRVNTEAFF
NA	TRBV20-1	once	TRBJ2-7	TGCAGTGCGTGGGACTTCGAGCAGTACTTC	CSAWDFEQYF
NA	TRBV3-1/TRBV3-2	NA	TRBJ2-2	TGTGCCAGCAGCCAGGGCACCGGGGAGCTGTTTTTT	CASSQGTGELFF
NA	TRBV5-4	NA	TRBJ2-1	TGTGCCAGCAGCCCCCGAGCCGGAGCTTACAATGAGCAGTTCTTC	CASSPRAGAYNEQFF
NA	TRBV10-1	NA	TRBJ2-5	TGCGCCAGCAGTGAGTCGGGCAGGGAAGAGACCCAGTACTTC	CASSESGREETQYF
TRBD2	TRBV11-2	NA	TRBJ2-7	TGTGCCAGCAGCCCGACTAGCGGGAGGGCTTACGAGCAGTACTTC	CASSPTSGRAYEQYF
NA	TRBV19	NA	TRBJ1-1	TGTGCCAGTAGTATTCAGCTGTTAGGCACTGAAGCTTTCTTT	CASSIQLLGTEAFF
TRBD1	TRBV6-6	NA	TRBJ2-3	TGTGCCAGCAGCCGAGGCGGGTTCCCGGACAGGGGGCACACAGATACGCAGTATTTT	CASSRGGFPDRGHTDTQYF
NA	TRBV28	NA	TRBJ2-6	TGTGCCAGCAACACAGACTCTGGGGCCAACGTCCTGACTTTC	CASNTDSGANVLTF
NA	TRBV5-6	NA	TRBJ2-3	TGTGCCAGCAGCTTGGGGTGGGATAGCACAGATACGCAGTATTTT	CASSLGWDSTDTQYF
TRBD2	TRBV3-1/TRBV3-2	NA	TRBJ2-5	TGTGCCAGCAGCCAAAGCCCTAGCGGGGGGGCCGAAGAGACCCAGTACTTC	CASSQSPSGGAEETQYF
NA	TRBV19	NA	TRBJ1-1	TGTGCCAGTAGTATAGTCTGGAGACAGCAGAACACTGAAGCTTTCTTT	CASSIVWRQQNTEAFF
NA	TRBV12-3/TRBV12-4	few	TRBJ1-1	TGTGCCAGCAATCAGAGGGGGAACACTGAAGCTTTCTTT	CASNQRGNTEAFF
TRBD1	TRBV6-5	NA	TRBJ1-1	TGTGCCAGCAATTACCCCGGACAGGGGTGGACTGAAGCTTTCTTT	CASNYPGQGWTEAFF
TRBD1	TRBV29-1	NA	TRBJ2-5	TGCAGCAGTTATGGATCAGGGGGCGAGACCCAGTACTTC	CSSYGSGGETQYF